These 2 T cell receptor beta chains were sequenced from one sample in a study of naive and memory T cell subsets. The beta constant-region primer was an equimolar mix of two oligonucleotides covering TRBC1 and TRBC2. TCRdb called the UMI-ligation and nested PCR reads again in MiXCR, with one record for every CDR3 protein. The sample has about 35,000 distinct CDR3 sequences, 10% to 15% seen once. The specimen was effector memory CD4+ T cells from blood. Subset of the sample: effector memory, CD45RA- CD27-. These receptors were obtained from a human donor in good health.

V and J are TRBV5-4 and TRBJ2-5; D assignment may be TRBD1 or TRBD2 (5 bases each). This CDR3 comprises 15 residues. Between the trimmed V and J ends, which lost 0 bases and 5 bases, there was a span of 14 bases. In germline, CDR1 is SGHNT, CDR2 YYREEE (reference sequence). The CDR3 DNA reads TGTGCCAGCAGCTTGGAGGGGTCGGGGTCCGAGACCCAGTACTTC. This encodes CASSLEGSGSETQYF.

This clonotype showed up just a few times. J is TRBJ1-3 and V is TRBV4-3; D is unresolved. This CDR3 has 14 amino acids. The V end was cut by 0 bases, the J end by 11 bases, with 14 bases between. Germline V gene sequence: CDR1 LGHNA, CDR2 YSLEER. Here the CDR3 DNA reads TGCGCCAGCAGCCAAGATCAGAGAGCACCCCCCATATATTTT. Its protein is CASSQDQRAPPIYF.